This T cell receptor (beta chain) came from a study of blood T cell repertoires in COVID-19 (dated by TCRdb to the early 2020s). Study-wide context: Samples covering the acute and convalescent phases of COVID-19 were provided by collaborators in the United States, Italy and Spain. The sample metadata nearly always contained a de-identified subject ID, COVID-19 status, age in years and sex. The material from the prospective study consisted of cDNA or gDNA derived from T cells, B-cell-depleted T cells, or PBMCs. Samples were obtained from the ongoing ImmuneRACE study (first 160 participants) and from approximately 1,200 subjects provided by 6 global collaborators. A freely available public database, intended as a resource for researchers studying the immune response to SARS-CoV-2, is where the repertoires were released. Where available, HLA class I and class II types were obtained from metadata supplied by the sample provider rather than from assay-based typing. Deeply sampled blood TCRbeta repertoires from subjects exposed to, actively infected with, or recovered from COVID-19 were included in the dataset. Points the paper makes about the study in general: Clinical and demographic metadata were provided uncurated, with the amount varying by source and participant.

Worth noting for this clone: Its recognized antigen is unknown. No base-level quality is on record; no much larger clone is a single base apart.

In the prospective study, participants were roughly 18 to 100 years old, resided in approximately 22 geographic areas of the United States, and were enrolled through a virtual design. In the prospective study, participants were assigned to cohorts based on the clinical history participants reported in a screening survey and a study questionnaire. For ImmuneRACE Cohort 3, a participant was defined as recovered based on two consecutive negative NP/OP PCR tests, clearance by a healthcare professional, or resolution of symptoms. Each participant in the prospective study had whole blood, serum and a nasopharyngeal or oropharyngeal swab collected by mobile phlebotomists. Participants in the prospective study had the option to provide additional blood draws and questionnaires over a roughly 2-month period. Before DNA extraction, blood samples from the prospective study were shipped at room temperature or frozen.

TCRbeta CDR3 regions were amplified from genomic DNA using the immunoSEQ Assay, a bias-controlled multiplex PCR. On the study's bioinformatics: The number of nucleated cells in each sample was estimated by amplification of reference gene primers within the assay. Sequence reads were collapsed and filtered to measure the absolute abundance of every unique TCRbeta CDR3 rearrangement. For each sample, productive Simpson clonality was calculated by taking the square root of Simpson's diversity index across productive rearrangements. The table was pulled from immuneACCESS by TCRdb, which kept in-frame rearrangements only. Such tables lose some clones; where checked, under half of the loss comes from unresolved V genes, and the rest has no known cause. V, J and clone size were drawn from that table, and D and trimming were deduced from the DNA. The sample includes over 200,000 clones, with 85% observed a single time. The top ten constitute approximately 18% of the sample.

Input material: PBMCs or T cells enriched from blood (not recorded which). The source of this sequence is a man between 35 and 55 years old who had recovered from COVID-19.

The DNA is TGTGCCAGCAGTATATCCTACGAGCAGTACTTC. It encodes CASSISYEQYF. This chain joins TRBV12-3 or TRBV12-4 to TRBJ2-7, with the D gene uncertain. The CDR3 covers 11 residues, taking in both the cysteine and the phenylalanine. Just the 33-base CDR3 DNA is kept, in frame starting at base 1. V sheds 5 bases and J sheds 1 base, leaving 3 bases between their ends.